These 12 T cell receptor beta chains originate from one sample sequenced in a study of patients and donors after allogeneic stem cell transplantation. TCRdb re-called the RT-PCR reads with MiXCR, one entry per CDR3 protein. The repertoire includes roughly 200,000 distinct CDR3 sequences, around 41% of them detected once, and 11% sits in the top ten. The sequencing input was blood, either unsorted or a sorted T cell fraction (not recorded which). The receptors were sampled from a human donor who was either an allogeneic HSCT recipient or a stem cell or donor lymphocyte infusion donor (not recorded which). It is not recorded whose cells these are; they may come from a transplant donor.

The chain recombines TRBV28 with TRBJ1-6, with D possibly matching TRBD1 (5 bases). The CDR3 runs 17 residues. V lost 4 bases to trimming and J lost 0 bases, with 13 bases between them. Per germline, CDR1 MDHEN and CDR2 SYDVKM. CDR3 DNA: TGTGCCAGCAGTTCCACCCGGACAAGCTCCTATAATTCACCCCTCCACTTT. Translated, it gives CASSSTRTSSYNSPLHF.

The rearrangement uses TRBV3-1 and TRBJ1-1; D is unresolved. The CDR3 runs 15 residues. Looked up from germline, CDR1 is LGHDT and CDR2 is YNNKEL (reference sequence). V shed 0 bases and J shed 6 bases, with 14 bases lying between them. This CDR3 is CASSQDGSYSAEAFF. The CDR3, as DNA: TGTGCCAGCAGCCAAGATGGATCATATAGTGCTGAAGCTTTCTTT.

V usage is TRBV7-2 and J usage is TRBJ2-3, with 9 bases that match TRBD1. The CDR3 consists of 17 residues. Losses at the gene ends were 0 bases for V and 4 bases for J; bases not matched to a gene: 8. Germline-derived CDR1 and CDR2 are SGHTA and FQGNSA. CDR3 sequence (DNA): TGTGCCAGCAGCTTAGCCCTTACAGGGGGCGGACCAGATACGCAGTATTTT. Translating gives CASSLALTGGGPDTQYF.

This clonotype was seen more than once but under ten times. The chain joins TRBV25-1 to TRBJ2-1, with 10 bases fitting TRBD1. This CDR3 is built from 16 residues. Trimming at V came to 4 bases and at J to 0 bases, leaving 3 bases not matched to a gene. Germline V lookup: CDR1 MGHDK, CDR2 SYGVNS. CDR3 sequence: CASSGDRGLSYNEQFF. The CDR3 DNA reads TGTGCCAGCAGTGGAGACAGGGGGCTCTCCTACAATGAGCAGTTCTTC.

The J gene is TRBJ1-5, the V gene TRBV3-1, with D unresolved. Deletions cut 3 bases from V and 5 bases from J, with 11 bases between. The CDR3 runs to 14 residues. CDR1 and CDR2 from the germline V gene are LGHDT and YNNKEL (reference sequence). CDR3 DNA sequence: TGTGCCAGCAGCCAGGGTTGGTGGGATCAGCCCCAGCATTTT. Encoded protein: CASSQGWWDQPQHF.

In nucleotides, the CDR3 is TGCAGTGCTAGTCTCTCAACCTACGAGCAGTACTTC. Its translation is CSASLSTYEQYF. V and J are TRBV20-1 and TRBJ2-7, with unresolved D. The CDR3 is 12 residues long. V gave up 3 bases and J gave up 2 bases, with 8 bases separating them. The germline CDR1 and CDR2 sequences are DFQATT and SNEGSKA (reference sequence).

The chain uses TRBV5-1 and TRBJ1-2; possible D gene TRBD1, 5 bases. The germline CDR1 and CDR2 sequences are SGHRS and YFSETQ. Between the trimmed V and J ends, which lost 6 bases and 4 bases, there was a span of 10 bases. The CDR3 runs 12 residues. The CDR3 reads CASTDTTYGYTF. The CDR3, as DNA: TGCGCCAGCACGGACACGACCTATGGCTACACCTTC. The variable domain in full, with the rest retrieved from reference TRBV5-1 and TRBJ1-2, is KAGVTQTPRYLIKTRGQQVTLSCSPISGHRSVSWYQQTPGQGLQFLFEYFSETQRNKGNFPGRFSGRQFSNSRSEMNVSTLELGDSALYLCASTDTTYGYTFGSGTRLTVV.

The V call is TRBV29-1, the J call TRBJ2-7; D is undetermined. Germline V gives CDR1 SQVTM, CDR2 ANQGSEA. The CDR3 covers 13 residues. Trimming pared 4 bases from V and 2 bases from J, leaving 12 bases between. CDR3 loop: CSVVDDKAYEQYF. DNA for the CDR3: TGCAGCGTTGTCGATGACAAGGCCTACGAGCAGTACTTC.

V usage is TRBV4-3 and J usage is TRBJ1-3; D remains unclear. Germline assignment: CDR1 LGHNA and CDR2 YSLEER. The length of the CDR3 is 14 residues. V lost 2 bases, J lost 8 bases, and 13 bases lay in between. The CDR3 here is CASSQLGIGDTIYF. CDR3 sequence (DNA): TGCGCCAGCAGCCAATTAGGTATCGGAGACACCATATATTTT.

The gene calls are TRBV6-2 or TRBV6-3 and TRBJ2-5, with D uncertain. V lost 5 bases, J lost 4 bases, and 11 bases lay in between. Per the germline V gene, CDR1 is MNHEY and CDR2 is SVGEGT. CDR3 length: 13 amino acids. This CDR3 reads CASSPYIGETQYF. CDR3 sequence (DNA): TGTGCCAGCAGTCCATACATAGGAGAGACCCAGTACTTC.

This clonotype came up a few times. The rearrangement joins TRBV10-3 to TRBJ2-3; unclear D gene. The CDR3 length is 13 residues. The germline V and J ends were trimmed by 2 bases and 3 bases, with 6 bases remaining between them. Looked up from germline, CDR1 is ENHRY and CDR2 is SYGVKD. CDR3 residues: CAISEGRTDTQYF. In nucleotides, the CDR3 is TGTGCCATCAGTGAGGGACGTACAGATACGCAGTATTTT.

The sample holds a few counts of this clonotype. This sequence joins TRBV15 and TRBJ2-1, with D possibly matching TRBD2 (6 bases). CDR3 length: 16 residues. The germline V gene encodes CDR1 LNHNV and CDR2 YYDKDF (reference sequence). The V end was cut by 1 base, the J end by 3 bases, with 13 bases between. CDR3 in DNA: TGTGCCACCAGCAGAGGGGGGGACGCCGGCTACAATGAGCAGTTCTTC. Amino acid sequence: CATSRGGDAGYNEQFF.